This T cell receptor beta chain originates from a study of PD-1 blockade in classical Hodgkin lymphoma. The study's findings and limits: The CD4+ diversity rise by C4D1 was clearest in complete responders. Prior to therapy, complete responders displayed diversity much like that of newly diagnosed patients.

TCRdb keeps only in-frame clones here, not all; method: immunoSEQ multiplex PCR. Of some 150,000 clones listed, under 85% were seen once; the top ten hold 7.5% to 9.5%. Comment on this clone: As yet, its antigen is unknown.

The CDR3 sequence is 15 residues long. Germline-derived CDR1 and CDR2 are KGHSH and LQKENI. The trim removed 2 bases at V and 5 bases at J, leaving 4 bases unmatched. With no exception, relapse followed autologous stem cell transplantation in all patients, and brentuximab vedotin exposure varied. The chain carries TRBV18 and TRBJ2-2; 8 nucleotides match TRBD1. The sample here was peripheral blood mononuclear cells (PBMCs), taken before the second cycle of nivolumab. The receptor was isolated from a human donor with classical Hodgkin lymphoma. In DNA, the CDR3 is TGTGCCAGCTCACCAGGACAGGGCTTAACCGGGGAGCTGTTTTTT. This gives the protein CASSPGQGLTGELFF.